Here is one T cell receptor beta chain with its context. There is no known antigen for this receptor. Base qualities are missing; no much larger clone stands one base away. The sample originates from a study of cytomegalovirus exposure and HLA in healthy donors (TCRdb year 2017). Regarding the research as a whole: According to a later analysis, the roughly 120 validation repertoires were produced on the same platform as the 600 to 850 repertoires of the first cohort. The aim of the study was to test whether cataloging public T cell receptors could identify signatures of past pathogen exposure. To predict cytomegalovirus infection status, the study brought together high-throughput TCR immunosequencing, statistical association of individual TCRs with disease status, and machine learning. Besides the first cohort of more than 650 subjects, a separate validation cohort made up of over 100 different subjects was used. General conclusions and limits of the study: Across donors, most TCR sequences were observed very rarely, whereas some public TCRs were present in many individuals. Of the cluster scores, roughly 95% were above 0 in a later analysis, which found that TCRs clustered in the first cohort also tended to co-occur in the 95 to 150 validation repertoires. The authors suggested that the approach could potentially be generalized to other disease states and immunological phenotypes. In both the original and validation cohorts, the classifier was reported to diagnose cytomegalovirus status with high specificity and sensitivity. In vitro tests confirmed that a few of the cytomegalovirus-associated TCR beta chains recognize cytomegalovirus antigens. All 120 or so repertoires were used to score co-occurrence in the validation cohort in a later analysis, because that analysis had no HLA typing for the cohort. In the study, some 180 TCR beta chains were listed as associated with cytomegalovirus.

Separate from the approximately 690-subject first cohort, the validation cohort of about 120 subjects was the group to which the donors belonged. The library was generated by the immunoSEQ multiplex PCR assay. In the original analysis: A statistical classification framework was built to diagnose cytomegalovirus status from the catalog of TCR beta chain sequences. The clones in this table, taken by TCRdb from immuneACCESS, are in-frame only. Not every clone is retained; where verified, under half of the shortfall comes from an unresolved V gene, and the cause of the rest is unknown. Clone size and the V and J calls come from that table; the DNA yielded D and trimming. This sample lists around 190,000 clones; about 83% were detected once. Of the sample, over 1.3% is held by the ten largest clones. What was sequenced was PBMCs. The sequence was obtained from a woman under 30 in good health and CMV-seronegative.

The DNA sequence reads TGCGCCAGCAGTGAGGAGCGGACTAGCACAGATACGCAGTATTTT. The resulting protein is CASSEERTSTDTQYF. This chain joins TRBV10-1 to TRBJ2-3, and the D gene may be TRBD2, 5 bases matching. V is shortened by 2 bases, J by 0 bases, and the region joining them spans 9 bases. CDR1 and CDR2, per the germline V gene (reference sequence), are WNHNN and SYGVQD. The CDR3 measures 15 amino acids from cysteine to phenylalanine. Of all the DNA, just the CDR3 is kept, 45 bases in frame from base 1.